This T cell receptor beta chain stems from a study of T cells in Graves' hyperthyroidism and ophthalmopathy. Study-wide background: Sampling of peripheral blood happened at initial diagnosis, prior to any treatment. Notes on the study in general: A 13 V-J signature model discriminated ophthalmopathy versus stable hyperthyroidism.

This clonotype came up many times. Its matching antigen is unknown. Patients aged 18 to 65 had newly diagnosed hyperthyroidism lasting under 2 months. PBMCs came from about 10 ml fresh peripheral blood. Template material for amplifying TCR beta CDR3 regions consisted of RNA transcripts. Primed by the HTBI set, a first-round RT-PCR was run on the TCR CDR3. MiXCR, run by TCRdb on the multiplex PCR reads, gives a single entry per CDR3 protein. Of around 500,000 distinct CDR3 sequences listed, approximately 15% were seen once; the top ten hold around 13%. The sequencing input was blood. The receptor was isolated from a woman aged 40 to 50 with Graves' hyperthyroidism.

The DNA for the CDR3 is TGTGCCAGCAGTTCCGCAGGCTCACTCACCAATCAGCCCCAGCATTTT. Its translation is CASSSAGSLTNQPQHF. The chain uses TRBV2 and TRBJ1-5; no clear D. This CDR3 spans 16 amino acids. The V end was cut by 5 bases, the J end by 3 bases, with 17 bases between. The germline V gene encodes CDR1 SNHLY and CDR2 FYNNEI.